The rows below give T cell receptor beta chains drawn from one sample of a study of shared clonotypes between healthy human individuals. Clones were read by immunoSEQ multiplex PCR, and TCRdb kept only the in-frame ones, dropping some. The sample carries 1.5 million to 2.5 million clones, approximately 95% recorded once. Sample: naive CD8+ T cells sorted from blood. These receptors were taken from a man in his late teens or twenties in good health. Each CDR3 is given with its conserved first and last residue. D genes are given only for firm matches. Size is stated for part of the rows, as once, few or many counts, or as a class when the clone is expanded.

v_gene: TRBV11-2; abundance: once; j_gene: TRBJ2-5; d_gene: .; CDR3nt: TGTGCCAGCAGCCCTGCGACAGGATTAAAAGAGACCCAGTACTTC; CDR3aa: CASSPATGLKETQYF
v_gene: TRBV6-5; abundance: .; j_gene: TRBJ1-1; d_gene: .; CDR3nt: TGTGCCAGCAGTTACGGGTCAGACACTGAAGCTTTCTTT; CDR3aa: CASSYGSDTEAFF
v_gene: TRBV7-9; abundance: .; j_gene: TRBJ1-2; d_gene: .; CDR3nt: TGTGCCAGCGGGGGGACCAAAATTAACTATGGCTACACCTTC; CDR3aa: CASGGTKINYGYTF
v_gene: TRBV9; abundance: .; j_gene: TRBJ1-1; d_gene: .; CDR3nt: TGTGCCAGCAGCGTCGGGAGCCTCCCCGCTGGCAGGGGTGAAGACACTGAAGCTTTCTTT; CDR3aa: CASSVGSLPAGRGEDTEAFF
v_gene: TRBV5-6; abundance: .; j_gene: TRBJ2-6; d_gene: .; CDR3nt: TGTGCCAGCAGCTTGGCTGGCTCTGGGGCCAACGTCCTGACTTTC; CDR3aa: CASSLAGSGANVLTF
v_gene: TRBV5-4; abundance: .; j_gene: TRBJ2-7; d_gene: .; CDR3nt: TGTGCCAGCAGCTTGGGGGACAATAGCTACGAGCAGTACTTC; CDR3aa: CASSLGDNSYEQYF
v_gene: TRBV21-1; abundance: .; j_gene: TRBJ2-2; d_gene: .; CDR3nt: TGTGCCAGCAGCCCCCCCCTGGAGCGGGCGGGGAACACCGGGGAGCTGTTTTTT; CDR3aa: CASSPPLERAGNTGELFF
v_gene: TRBV5-6; abundance: .; j_gene: TRBJ2-1; d_gene: TRBD2; CDR3nt: TGTGCCAGCAGGGGAGGGTTTCTTGCCCCCAATGAGCAGTTCTTC; CDR3aa: CASRGGFLAPNEQFF
v_gene: TRBV7-2; abundance: .; j_gene: TRBJ1-3; d_gene: .; CDR3nt: TGTGCCAGCGAGGCCGCAAACTCTGGAAACACCATATATTTT; CDR3aa: CASEAANSGNTIYF
v_gene: TRBV2; abundance: .; j_gene: TRBJ1-3; d_gene: .; CDR3nt: TGTGCCACCCAACCCACGGGTCGGGGGATGGGAAACACCATATATTTT; CDR3aa: CATQPTGRGMGNTIYF
v_gene: TRBV13; abundance: .; j_gene: TRBJ1-5; d_gene: .; CDR3nt: TGTGCCAGCAGCTTAGGGACAGGTGATCAGCCCCAGCATTTT; CDR3aa: CASSLGTGDQPQHF
v_gene: TRBV4-3; abundance: .; j_gene: TRBJ2-1; d_gene: .; CDR3nt: TGCGCCAGCAGCCAACGGGATGTCGCCTACAATGAGCAGTTCTTC; CDR3aa: CASSQRDVAYNEQFF
v_gene: TRBV6-5; abundance: .; j_gene: TRBJ2-1; d_gene: .; CDR3nt: TGTGCCAGCAGTCGGGAGCCAAGCTCCTACAATGAGCAGTTCTTC; CDR3aa: CASSREPSSYNEQFF
v_gene: TRBV6-6; abundance: .; j_gene: TRBJ1-1; d_gene: .; CDR3nt: TGTGCCAGCAGTCAGGGAGGCGCTGAAGCTTTCTTT; CDR3aa: CASSQGGAEAFF
v_gene: TRBV18; abundance: once; j_gene: TRBJ2-7; d_gene: .; CDR3nt: TGTGCCAGCTCACCGCGAGGTTACGAGCAGTACTTC; CDR3aa: CASSPRGYEQYF
v_gene: TRBV2; abundance: .; j_gene: TRBJ2-1; d_gene: TRBD2; CDR3nt: TGTGCCAGCAGCCTTACTAGCGGGGGGCGGAATGAGCAGTTCTTC; CDR3aa: CASSLTSGGRNEQFF
v_gene: TRBV4-1; abundance: .; j_gene: TRBJ2-1; d_gene: TRBD2; CDR3nt: TGCGCCAGCAGCCAGAGCGGGGGGGCCTACAATGAGCAGTTCTTC; CDR3aa: CASSQSGGAYNEQFF
v_gene: TRBV7-2; abundance: .; j_gene: TRBJ2-1; d_gene: .; CDR3nt: TGTGCCAGCAGCTCGGACGGAAGCTCCTACAATGAGCAGTTCTTC; CDR3aa: CASSSDGSSYNEQFF
v_gene: TRBV5-1; abundance: .; j_gene: TRBJ2-2; d_gene: TRBD1; CDR3nt: TGCGCCAGCAGCGCCGAGGGACAGTCGGACGGGGAGCTGTTTTTT; CDR3aa: CASSAEGQSDGELFF
v_gene: TRBV14; abundance: .; j_gene: TRBJ2-2; d_gene: TRBD1; CDR3nt: TGTGCCAGCAGCCTACCCCGGGGACAGGACACCGGGGAGCTGTTTTTT; CDR3aa: CASSLPRGQDTGELFF
v_gene: TRBV4-3; abundance: .; j_gene: TRBJ2-1; d_gene: TRBD1; CDR3nt: TGCGCCAGCAGCCCCCTCGAGGGGACAGGGGAGCAGTTCTTC; CDR3aa: CASSPLEGTGEQFF
v_gene: TRBV29-1; abundance: .; j_gene: TRBJ1-1; d_gene: .; CDR3nt: TGCAGCGTTGAAGGAGGAGGGAGGGAGACTATGAACACTGAAGCTTTCTTT; CDR3aa: CSVEGGGRETMNTEAFF
v_gene: TRBV28; abundance: .; j_gene: TRBJ1-6; d_gene: .; CDR3nt: TGTGCCAGCAGTTTAGGGGGCAGCTCCTATAATTCACCCCTCCACTTT; CDR3aa: CASSLGGSSYNSPLHF
v_gene: TRBV4-1; abundance: .; j_gene: TRBJ2-3; d_gene: TRBD1; CDR3nt: TGCGCCAGCAGCCCCCGGGACAGCTACACAGATACGCAGTATTTT; CDR3aa: CASSPRDSYTDTQYF
v_gene: TRBV5-1; abundance: once; j_gene: TRBJ2-7; d_gene: TRBD2; CDR3nt: TGCGCCAGCACTTGGGCTAGCGGGTCCTACGAGCAGTACTTC; CDR3aa: CASTWASGSYEQYF
v_gene: TRBV11-2; abundance: .; j_gene: TRBJ2-2; d_gene: .; CDR3nt: TGTGCCAGCAGTGGGGGGATGAACACCGGGGAGCTGTTTTTT; CDR3aa: CASSGGMNTGELFF
v_gene: TRBV7-9; abundance: .; j_gene: TRBJ1-2; d_gene: TRBD1; CDR3nt: TGTGCCAGCAGCCGACAGGGGAGGGCAGATGGCTACACCTTC; CDR3aa: CASSRQGRADGYTF
v_gene: TRBV9; abundance: .; j_gene: TRBJ2-7; d_gene: TRBD2; CDR3nt: TGTGCCAGCAGCGACGGGAGGGACGAGCAGTACTTC; CDR3aa: CASSDGRDEQYF
v_gene: TRBV7-6; abundance: .; j_gene: TRBJ1-1; d_gene: TRBD1; CDR3nt: TGTGCCAGCAGCTTAGCGAGCCAGGGGGCGCGAACTGAAGCTTTCTTT; CDR3aa: CASSLASQGARTEAFF
v_gene: TRBV6-6; abundance: .; j_gene: TRBJ2-7; d_gene: .; CDR3nt: TGTGCCAGCGAAGTCCCAGGGACGAGGGAGCAGTACTTC; CDR3aa: CASEVPGTREQYF
v_gene: TRBV30; abundance: once; j_gene: TRBJ1-6; d_gene: .; CDR3nt: TGTGCCTGCACGGATTACTCCTATAATTCACCCCTCCACTTT; CDR3aa: CACTDYSYNSPLHF
v_gene: TRBV5-6; abundance: .; j_gene: TRBJ1-2; d_gene: .; CDR3nt: TGTGCCAGCAGCTTGGGGTCCCCTCCGGGGTATCAAGGCTACACCTTC; CDR3aa: CASSLGSPPGYQGYTF
v_gene: TRBV7-8; abundance: once; j_gene: TRBJ2-7; d_gene: TRBD2; CDR3nt: TGTGCCAGCAGCCTTCTAGCGGAATACTACGAGCAGTACTTC; CDR3aa: CASSLLAEYYEQYF
v_gene: TRBV18; abundance: .; j_gene: TRBJ2-1; d_gene: .; CDR3nt: TGTGCCAGCTCACCGGCATTAGCGAATGAGCAGTTCTTC; CDR3aa: CASSPALANEQFF
v_gene: TRBV5-4; abundance: .; j_gene: TRBJ1-1; d_gene: .; CDR3nt: TGTGCCAGCGGACTTGACAGGAACACTGAAGCTTTCTTT; CDR3aa: CASGLDRNTEAFF
v_gene: TRBV5-1; abundance: .; j_gene: TRBJ1-2; d_gene: .; CDR3nt: TGCGCCAGCACCCCGTTGACGGGGAACTATGGCTACACCTTC; CDR3aa: CASTPLTGNYGYTF
v_gene: TRBV5-6; abundance: .; j_gene: TRBJ1-3; d_gene: .; CDR3nt: TGTGCCAGCAGCTTGGGTTTGGACTCTGGAAACACCATATATTTT; CDR3aa: CASSLGLDSGNTIYF
v_gene: TRBV19; abundance: .; j_gene: TRBJ1-2; d_gene: .; CDR3nt: TGTGCCAGTAGTCCTGGGACGGCCAGGTGGGGCTACACCTTC; CDR3aa: CASSPGTARWGYTF
v_gene: TRBV14; abundance: .; j_gene: TRBJ2-5; d_gene: TRBD1; CDR3nt: TGTGCCAGCAGCTACACGACAGGGCAGGAGACCCAGTACTTC; CDR3aa: CASSYTTGQETQYF
v_gene: TRBV9; abundance: .; j_gene: TRBJ2-7; d_gene: .; CDR3nt: TGTGCCAGCAGCACAGGGCTAACCTACGAGCAGTACTTC; CDR3aa: CASSTGLTYEQYF
v_gene: TRBV9; abundance: .; j_gene: TRBJ2-1; d_gene: .; CDR3nt: TGTGCCAGCAGCGTAGCTTCCCAAGGGGGGGGCCCGTACAATGAGCAGTTCTTC; CDR3aa: CASSVASQGGGPYNEQFF
v_gene: TRBV9; abundance: .; j_gene: TRBJ2-2; d_gene: .; CDR3nt: TGTGCCAGCAGCGTAGGACTGGTGAACACCGGGGAGCTGTTTTTT; CDR3aa: CASSVGLVNTGELFF
v_gene: TRBV5-1; abundance: .; j_gene: TRBJ2-7; d_gene: TRBD1; CDR3nt: TGCGCCAGCAGCTTTAGACAGGGGGGGAACGAGCAGTACTTC; CDR3aa: CASSFRQGGNEQYF
v_gene: TRBV6-1; abundance: .; j_gene: TRBJ2-2; d_gene: .; CDR3nt: TGTGCCAGCAGTCTGCGCGGGGAGCTGTTTTTT; CDR3aa: CASSLRGELFF
v_gene: TRBV29-1; abundance: .; j_gene: TRBJ2-1; d_gene: TRBD1; CDR3nt: TGCAGCGTTGAGGGCAGGGGGAAATCCTACAATGAGCAGTTCTTC; CDR3aa: CSVEGRGKSYNEQFF
v_gene: TRBV2; abundance: .; j_gene: TRBJ2-5; d_gene: TRBD2; CDR3nt: TGTGCCAGCAGTGGGACTAGCGGGGGGTATGAGACCCAGTACTTC; CDR3aa: CASSGTSGGYETQYF
v_gene: TRBV5-4; abundance: .; j_gene: TRBJ2-1; d_gene: .; CDR3nt: TGTGCCAGCAGCATTTGGACGGATGAGCAGTTCTTC; CDR3aa: CASSIWTDEQFF
v_gene: TRBV28; abundance: .; j_gene: TRBJ1-2; d_gene: .; CDR3nt: TGTGCCAGCAGTTTAGCCATTGTAGTCCCGATGGATGGCTACACCTTC; CDR3aa: CASSLAIVVPMDGYTF
v_gene: TRBV5-4; abundance: .; j_gene: TRBJ1-1; d_gene: .; CDR3nt: TGTGCCAGCAGCTTGTTCGGGACTGAAGCTTTCTTT; CDR3aa: CASSLFGTEAFF
v_gene: TRBV5-4; abundance: .; j_gene: TRBJ2-3; d_gene: .; CDR3nt: TGTGCCAGCAGCTTGGATAGGGAAACAGATACGCAGTATTTT; CDR3aa: CASSLDRETDTQYF
v_gene: TRBV11-2; abundance: .; j_gene: TRBJ1-2; d_gene: .; CDR3nt: TGTGCCAGTCTAGGGGGGGACTATGGCTACACCTTC; CDR3aa: CASLGGDYGYTF
v_gene: TRBV7-9; abundance: .; j_gene: TRBJ2-3; d_gene: TRBD2; CDR3nt: TGTGCCAGCACCCCCTCGCGGGGGAACACGCAGTATTTT; CDR3aa: CASTPSRGNTQYF
v_gene: TRBV9; abundance: .; j_gene: TRBJ2-7; d_gene: TRBD2; CDR3nt: TGTGCCAGCAGCGTAGGCACTAGCGGTACCTACGAGCAGTACTTC; CDR3aa: CASSVGTSGTYEQYF
v_gene: TRBV28; abundance: .; j_gene: TRBJ2-3; d_gene: .; CDR3nt: TGTGCCAGCAGTCTCCCAGGGGGGGAGGGTACGCAGTATTTT; CDR3aa: CASSLPGGEGTQYF